This T cell receptor beta chain was captured by sequencing in a study of blood T cell repertoires in COVID-19. Study details: Specimens from acute and convalescent COVID-19 originated in the United States, Italy and Spain. T cells, B-cell-depleted T cells, or PBMCs provided the cDNA or gDNA that served as material.

Germline V gene lookup returns CDR1 MDHEN and CDR2 SYDVKM. V was clipped by 6 bases and J by 4 bases, with 16 bases between them. The CDR3 is 15 residues long. Authors' methods: Amplification with reference gene primers provided the estimates of nucleated cell counts. The assay was immunoSEQ multiplex PCR, and TCRdb's table has in-frame clones only and misses some. V, J and clone size were drawn from that table, and D and trimming were deduced from the DNA. The sample carries 540,000 or so clones, 70% to 90% recorded once. Seattle cases were enrolled at active infection and followed longitudinally. V gene TRBV28 combines with J gene TRBJ1-5; D perhaps matches TRBD1 (6 bases). The sample consisted of peripheral blood. The TCR originated in a woman aged 45-65 years with COVID-19, enrolled during active disease. The chain's CDR3 is CASSPTTGSNQPQHF. CDR3 nucleotides: TGTGCCAGCAGCCCTACTACAGGGAGTAATCAGCCCCAGCATTTT.